Listed here are 21 T cell receptor beta chains from one sample, sequenced in a study of blood T cell repertoires in COVID-19. Some clones are missing from TCRdb's copy, which holds only in-frame ones; the method was immunoSEQ multiplex PCR. There are about 100,000 clones in the sample; over 70% occur only once, and approximately 4.5% lies in the top ten. The sample consisted of peripheral blood. Source of these receptors: a man in his 60s with acute or convalescent COVID-19.

The V and J genes are TRBV6-4 and TRBJ2-6; D unresolved. From germline, CDR1 is MRHNA and CDR2 SNTAGT. CDR3 length equals 15 residues. V lost 6 bases and J 0 bases, leaving 9 bases between the germline ends. CDR3 sequence: CASSPTYSGANVLTF. The CDR3 coding sequence is TGTGCCAGCAGCCCCACCTACTCTGGGGCCAACGTCCTGACTTTC.

This clone was picked up a small number of times. V gene TRBV3-1 (or the pseudogene TRBV3-2) combines with J gene TRBJ1-1; D call uncertain. This CDR3 has 13 amino acids. Germline CDR1 reads LGHDT; CDR2 reads YNNKEL (reference sequence). V was shortened by 0 bases and J by 4 bases, with 6 bases between the two germline ends. DNA of the CDR3: TGTGCCAGCAGCCAAGAGCGGGGCACTGAAGCTTTCTTT. This gives the protein CASSQERGTEAFF.

The chain has TRBV19 and TRBJ1-1, with TRBD1 matching 7 bases. Trimming at V came to 4 bases and at J to 0 bases, leaving 11 bases not matched to a gene. This CDR3 comprises 17 residues. The V gene's germline CDR1 is LNHDA and CDR2 SQIVND (reference sequence). CDR3 residues: CASSTIPGQRLNTEAFF. CDR3 sequence (DNA): TGTGCCAGTAGTACAATCCCGGGACAGAGATTGAACACTGAAGCTTTCTTT.

This clone was counted once. This chain connects TRBV7-2 to TRBJ2-7; 7 bases are shared with TRBD1. The CDR3 is made up of 14 amino acids. V dropped 5 bases and J dropped 0; count of bases not matched to a gene: 4. The V gene's germline CDR1 is SGHTA and CDR2 FQGNSA. The CDR3 protein is CASSTTGSSYEQYF. The DNA of the CDR3 is TGTGCCAGCAGCACGACAGGGAGCTCCTACGAGCAGTACTTC.

The rearrangement links TRBV13 to TRBJ1-6; 7 positions match TRBD1. The ends lost 5 bases at V and 8 bases at J; junction bases unmatched: 9. Germline V gene data show CDR1 as PRHDT and CDR2 as FYEKMQ (reference sequence). The CDR3 has 15 residues. CDR3 sequence reads: CASSLQGRGDSPLHF. As DNA, the CDR3 is TGTGCCAGCAGCCTTCAGGGCAGGGGGGATTCACCCCTCCACTTT. The entire variable domain, with the rest obtained from reference TRBV13 and TRBJ1-6, is as follows: AAGVIQSPRHLIKEKRETATLKCYPIPRHDTVYWYQQGPGQDPQFLISFYEKMQSDKGSIPDRFSAQQFSDYHSELNMSSLELGDSALYFCASSLQGRGDSPLHFGNGTRLTVT.

The chain employs TRBV29-1 and TRBJ1-2; 7 bases align to TRBD1. The V and J ends lost 4 bases and 3 bases, in that order; junction bases with no gene match: 8. In germline, CDR1 is SQVTM, CDR2 ANQGSEA. The CDR3 spans 14 residues. DNA of the CDR3: TGCAGCGTTGGACCTGAGGGGGCGGACTATGGCTACACCTTC. This translates into CSVGPEGADYGYTF.

V gene TRBV29-1 combines with J gene TRBJ2-5, with 8 bases aligning to TRBD2. Trimming removed 6 bases from V and 4 bases from J; junction bases left unmatched: 10. This CDR3 comprises 14 residues. Germline V gives CDR1 SQVTM, CDR2 ANQGSEA. The DNA for the CDR3 is TGCAGCGTGCGGTCGCGGGGGGCCGGAGAGACCCAGTACTTC. It yields the protein CSVRSRGAGETQYF.

This clone showed up just once. CDR3 region: CAISEGRNEKLFF. DNA for the CDR3: TGTGCCATCAGTGAGGGCAGGAATGAAAAACTGTTTTTT. The rearrangement links TRBV10-3 to TRBJ1-4; D gene unclear. CDR1 and CDR2 from the germline V gene are ENHRY and SYGVKD. Trimming pared 2 bases from V and 5 bases from J, leaving 6 bases between. This CDR3 comprises 13 residues.

This clone was detected a few times. V usage is TRBV6-6 and J usage is TRBJ2-2, with TRBD2 identical over 7 bases. CDR1 is MNHNY, CDR2 SVGAGI, per germline (reference sequence). CDR3 length: 12 residues. Losses at the gene ends were 6 bases for V and 5 bases for J; bases not matched to a gene: 0. The CDR3 loop is CASRGGTGELFF. The CDR3 DNA reads TGTGCCAGCAGGGGAGGGACCGGGGAGCTGTTTTTT.

V gene TRBV5-4 combines with J gene TRBJ2-7; D is uncertain. The ends were cut back, 0 bases at V and 2 bases at J, with 12 bases in the middle. The CDR3 is 15 residues long. In germline, CDR1 is SGHNT, CDR2 YYREEE (reference sequence). The CDR3 reads CASSLGGITTYEQYF. The CDR3 DNA reads TGTGCCAGCAGCTTGGGCGGAATAACAACCTACGAGCAGTACTTC.

The chain is built from TRBV2 and TRBJ1-5, with 7 bases fitting TRBD1. V trimming: 7 bases; J trimming: 0 bases; junction bases outside the gene matches: 6. Germline V gene data show CDR1 as SNHLY and CDR2 as FYNNEI. The CDR3 is 15 amino acids. The CDR3 DNA sequence: TGTGCCAGCAACCCGGGACAGTTTAGCAATCAGCCCCAGCATTTT. The encoded protein is CASNPGQFSNQPQHF.

This clone has just a few counts. J is TRBJ2-1 and V is TRBV30; TRBD1 might be the D (5 bases). V lost 1 base and J lost 8, with 6 bases in between. The CDR3 sequence is 11 residues long. Germline CDR1 is GTSNPN and CDR2 is SVGIG (reference sequence). This CDR3 is CAWSGQYEQFF. CDR3 sequence (DNA): TGTGCCTGGAGTGGACAGTATGAGCAGTTCTTC.

The V gene is TRBV29-1, the J gene TRBJ1-1, with D perhaps TRBD1 (6 bases). The CDR3 length is 12 residues. Germline loops: CDR1 SQVTM, CDR2 ANQGSEA. V was cut by 4 bases and J by 5 bases, with 11 bases left in between. CDR3 sequence: CSVAGASTEAFF. The CDR3 region has the DNA TGCAGCGTTGCAGGGGCGAGTACTGAAGCTTTCTTT.

The chain carries TRBV14 and TRBJ1-2; 12 bases agree with TRBD1. The trim removed 4 bases at V and 8 bases at J, leaving 11 bases unmatched. The CDR3 runs 16 residues. The germline V gene encodes CDR1 SGHDN and CDR2 FVKESK. In DNA, the CDR3 is TGTGCCAGCAGCCTGATTCCGGGACAGGGGGCGCTCGGCTACACCTTC. This codes for CASSLIPGQGALGYTF.

This clone was picked up one time. The rearrangement uses TRBV7-8 and TRBJ1-1; weak D call: TRBD1 (5 bases). Germline V gene lookup returns CDR1 SGHVS and CDR2 FQNEAQ. V dropped 6 bases and J dropped 6 bases, with 17 bases sitting between them. This CDR3 contains 14 residues. CDR3 in amino acids: CASSSTYGGSEAFF. The CDR3 bases are TGTGCCAGCAGTTCTACCTACGGGGGGTCTGAAGCTTTCTTT.

The rearrangement uses TRBV4-1 and TRBJ1-5; unclear D gene. Germline CDR1 and CDR2: MGHRA and YSYEKL. Trimming cost V 0 bases and J 5 bases, with 8 bases left between them. The CDR3 runs to 14 residues. CDR3 nucleotide sequence: TGCGCCAGCAGCCAAGATCGTCCGGATCAGCCCCAGCATTTT. Its protein is CASSQDRPDQPQHF.

The chain employs TRBV5-8 and TRBJ1-6; 7 bases are a match to TRBD1. The CDR3 has 13 amino acids. Germline V gives CDR1 SGHTS, CDR2 YDEGEE. Trimming at V came to 5 bases and at J to 9 bases, leaving 5 bases not matched to a gene. The CDR3 bases are TGTGCCAGCAGGACCCGACAGGGTTCACCCCTCCACTTT. Protein: CASRTRQGSPLHF.

V gene TRBV3-1 (or the pseudogene TRBV3-2) combines with J gene TRBJ1-1; no clear D gene. V dropped 2 bases and J dropped 1 base, with 8 bases sitting between them. This CDR3 contains 14 residues. CDR1 is LGHDT and CDR2 is YNNKEL in the germline V gene (reference sequence). CDR3 protein: CASSQPGRNTEAFF. In DNA, the CDR3 is TGTGCCAGCAGCCAACCTGGGAGGAACACTGAAGCTTTCTTT.

The chain is built from TRBV9 and TRBJ2-2, with 7 bases identical to TRBD1. V trimming: 3 bases; J trimming: 2 bases; junction bases outside the gene matches: 7. This CDR3 has 16 residues. CDR1 and CDR2 (germline): SGDLS, YYNGEE. CDR3 nucleotide sequence: TGTGCCAGCAGCGCCCCCGGGACAGCCAACACCGGGGAGCTGTTTTTT. Its protein is CASSAPGTANTGELFF.

This chain connects TRBV10-3 to TRBJ2-1, with 10 bases that match TRBD1. Germline V gene data show CDR1 as ENHRY and CDR2 as SYGVKD. V lost 9 bases and J lost 5; bases outside the gene matches: 13. The CDR3 sequence is 16 residues long. CDR3 in amino acids: CAIRDRDRGLDNEQFF. CDR3 coding DNA: TGTGCCATTCGGGACCGGGACAGGGGATTAGACAATGAGCAGTTCTTC.

This clone has only a few counts. J is TRBJ2-1 and V is TRBV7-8; 8 nucleotides align to TRBD2. The CDR3 runs to 13 residues. Germline CDR1 is SGHVS and CDR2 is FQNEAQ. After removal of 2 bases from V and 9 bases from J, the junction contained 3 bases not matched to a gene. The CDR3 coding sequence is TGTGCCAGCAGCTTACCGCGGGGGGCTGAGCAGTTCTTC. This translates into CASSLPRGAEQFF.